Presented here are 12 T cell receptor beta chains from one specimen sequenced in a study of molecular identifiers for immune sequencing clone quantification. TCRdb reprocessed the PCR reads with MiXCR, giving one entry per CDR3 protein. This sample has around 100,000 distinct CDR3 sequences, with approximately 40% found just once. What was sequenced was naive CD8+ T cells from blood, with Jurkat cell RNA spiked in. Subset of the sample: FACS-sorted CD8+CD4-CCR7+CD45RA+ naive T cells. These receptors all come from a human donor in good health. Some libraries in this study had Jurkat cell RNA spiked in.

In regard to this clonotype: A much larger clone lies a single base off, so this may be a read error. Here the CDR3 DNA reads TGTGCCAGCAGTTTACGGGGGATGAGATTTAATGAAGAACTGTTTTTT. Protein sequence: CASSLRGMRFNEELFF. This chain connects TRBV28 to TRBJ1-4; a weak D match, TRBD1 (5 bases). CDR3 length: 16 residues. Germline CDR1 reads MDHEN; CDR2 reads SYDVKM.

The V gene is TRBV4-1, the J gene TRBJ2-1; D remains unclear. V was clipped by 1 base and J by 6 bases, with 7 bases between them. This CDR3 is 13 amino acids long. Germline V CDR1 and CDR2: MGHRA, YSYEKL. Here the CDR3 reads CASSQVGRNEQFF. DNA for the CDR3: TGCGCCAGCAGCCAAGTAGGGCGCAATGAGCAGTTCTTC.

This clonotype was observed many times. This chain joins TRBV20-1 and TRBJ1-2; D call uncertain. This CDR3 has 13 residues. V was clipped by 3 bases and J by 7 bases, with 15 bases between them. Germline V CDR1 and CDR2: DFQATT, SNEGSKA (reference sequence). The CDR3 spells CSASFGRRPGYTF. The CDR3 bases are TGCAGTGCTAGTTTTGGCAGACGCCCTGGCTACACCTTC.

In the case of this clonotype: It may be a read error: a sequence one base away is much more abundant. In nucleotides, the CDR3 is TGTGCCAGCAGTCAGGATCTGCCCCAGCATTTT. Translating it yields CASSQDLPQHF. The chain couples TRBV28 to TRBJ1-5; D gene unclear. Germline CDR1 is MDHEN and CDR2 is SYDVKM. With 5 bases removed from V and 9 bases from J, the gap between germline ends came to 8 bases. The CDR3 totals 11 residues.

This chain connects TRBV7-2 to TRBJ2-7; D gene ambiguous. V was clipped by 5 bases and J by 5 bases, with 19 bases between them. Germline V gene data show CDR1 as SGHTA and CDR2 as FQGNSA. The CDR3 contains 15 residues. The CDR3 sequence is CASSHRHFPSHEQYF. The CDR3 DNA follows: TGTGCCAGCAGCCACCGTCACTTCCCATCCCACGAGCAGTACTTC. The full variable domain, with the rest looked up from reference TRBV7-2 and TRBJ2-7, is GAGVSQSPSNKVTEKGKDVELRCDPISGHTALYWYRQSLGQGLEFLIYFQGNSAPDKSGLPSDRFSAERTGGSVSTLTIQRTQQEDSAVYLCASSHRHFPSHEQYFGPGTRLTVT.

Here the CDR3 DNA reads TGTGCCAGCAGTCCTGACAGGAAGAAGCAGCCCCAGCATTTT. Amino acids: CASSPDRKKQPQHF. The genes are TRBV7-8 and TRBJ1-5, with a tentative D call TRBD1 (6 bases). There are 14 residues in the CDR3. Trimming removed 6 bases at V and 7 bases at J, with 16 bases between. Germline CDR1 reads SGHVS; CDR2 reads FQNEAQ.

The chain links TRBV12-3 or TRBV12-4 to TRBJ2-1; 11 bases fit TRBD2. V dropped 4 bases and J dropped 15; count of bases not matched to a gene: 14. This CDR3 contains 15 residues. As DNA, the CDR3 is TGTGCCAGCAGTTCCCGGGGTAGCGGGAGGGCCCCTGGGTTCTTC. Encoded protein: CASSSRGSGRAPGFF.

J is TRBJ2-7 and V is TRBV5-6, with 9 nucleotides matching TRBD1. V was clipped by 1 base and J by 6 bases; unmatched bases: 5. Per the germline V gene, CDR1 is SGHDT and CDR2 is YYEEEE. The CDR3 covers 14 residues. This chain's CDR3 is CASSLWTGDPEQYF. The CDR3 DNA reads as TGTGCCAGCAGCTTGTGGACAGGGGACCCCGAGCAGTACTTC.

This chain connects TRBV20-1 to TRBJ2-3, with 7 bases matching TRBD1. Germline V gives CDR1 DFQATT, CDR2 SNEGSKA (reference sequence). The V segment lost 6 bases and the J segment 4 bases; nucleotides outside the gene matches: 10. The CDR3 consists of 14 residues. The CDR3 protein is CSAQPRGSADTQYF. DNA for the CDR3: TGCAGTGCCCAACCCAGGGGGAGTGCAGATACGCAGTATTTT.

This rearrangement joins TRBV7-8 to TRBJ1-2; D might be TRBD1 (6 bases). CDR1 is SGHVS, CDR2 FQNEAQ, per germline. The CDR3 extends over 16 amino acids. Deletions cut 8 bases from V and 4 bases from J, with 23 bases between. The CDR3 region has the DNA TGTGCCAGCTTCTCGACGACAGGAGTTTTTAGCTATGGCTACACCTTC. It codes for CASFSTTGVFSYGYTF. Full variable domain (outside the CDR3, taken from reference TRBV7-8 and TRBJ1-2): GAGVSQSPRYKVAKRGQDVALRCDPISGHVSLFWYQQALGQGPEFLTYFQNEAQLDKSGLPSDRFFAERPEGSVSTLKIQRTQQEDSAVYLCASFSTTGVFSYGYTFGSGTRLTVV.

This clonotype was observed many times. CDR3 amino acids: CASSPSGGANYGYTF. The CDR3, as DNA: TGTGCCAGCAGCCCTTCCGGAGGGGCCAACTATGGCTACACCTTC. The rearrangement uses TRBV7-2 and TRBJ1-2; D might be TRBD1 (5 bases). The CDR3 consists of 15 residues. Germline V gene data show CDR1 as SGHTA and CDR2 as FQGNSA. V lost 5 bases and J lost 2, with 15 bases in between. Filled out from reference TRBV7-2 and TRBJ1-2, the complete variable domain reads GAGVSQSPSNKVTEKGKDVELRCDPISGHTALYWYRQSLGQGLEFLIYFQGNSAPDKSGLPSDRFSAERTGGSVSTLTIQRTQQEDSAVYLCASSPSGGANYGYTFGSGTRLTVV.

In this sample, this clonotype turned up a few times. V is TRBV10-3 and J is TRBJ1-1; a possible D gene is TRBD1 (6 bases). The CDR3 totals 12 residues. Trimming removed 6 bases from V and 5 bases from J, with 10 bases in between. The germline gives CDR1 ENHRY, CDR2 SYGVKD. The CDR3 reads CAISTGWTEAFF. Here the CDR3 DNA reads TGTGCCATCAGCACAGGGTGGACTGAAGCTTTCTTT.